This paragraph reports one T cell receptor (beta chain). The antigen remains unidentified. This sample was taken from a study of OX40 agonist ivuxolimab in advanced cancers. Assay used: immunoSEQ multiplex PCR; TCRdb lists only in-frame clones, some missing. This table holds 55,000 to 90,000 clones, approximately 80% found once. Overall study results and limits: At 0.1 to 3.0 mg/kg, clonal expansion of CD4+ and CD8+ blood T cells had occurred by week 6. Expanded clones belonging to CD8+ T cells outnumbered, on average, those of CD4+.

The CDR3 loop spans 13 amino acids. V dropped 3 bases and J dropped 7 bases, with 13 bases sitting between them. CDR1 MDHEN and CDR2 SYDVKM come from the germline V gene. The chain links TRBV28 to TRBJ2-7; maybe TRBD1 (5 bases). Sequencing used CD4+ or CD8+ T cells sorted from blood, obtained in a trial of the OX40 agonist ivuxolimab. The sequence was obtained from an adult with an advanced solid tumor such as melanoma, head and neck, liver or kidney cancer. CDR3 DNA sequence: TGTGCCAGCAGTTTCCAGGGCCCAGGGGAGCAGTACTTC. This encodes CASSFQGPGEQYF. The whole variable domain, remainder taken from reference TRBV28 and TRBJ2-7, is DVKVTQSSRYLVKRTGEKVFLECVQDMDHENMFWYRQDPGLGLRLIYFSYDVKMKEKGDIPEGYSVSREKKERFSLILESASTNQTSMYLCASSFQGPGEQYFGPGTRLTVT.